This T cell receptor (beta chain) was found in a study of vaccination and CD4 T cells after COVID-19. About the study: Median time from second vaccine dose to sampling was roughly 72 days (14 to 241). Control cultures, each given a CEFX pool, an HIV-1 Nef pool, or no peptide, were included.

CDR1 is MNHEY and CDR2 is SMNVEV in the germline V gene (reference sequence). The CDR3 contains 13 residues. Trimming cost V 7 bases and J 2 bases, with 11 bases left between them. About this clonotype: Its antigen remains unknown.

General observations from the study: The median proportion of reactive clones detected only post-vaccination in convalescent patients was approximately 90%.

Documented treatment: 10-day PBMC culture with coronavirus spike peptide pools or control peptides (ViraFEST assay). Oncomine TCR Beta short-read sequencing was applied to DNA from cultured CD4+ T cells. After culture, CD4+ T cells served as the source for genomic DNA extraction. TCRdb fed the PCR reads into MiXCR, producing one record per CDR3 protein. Of around 15,000 distinct CDR3 sequences in the sample, around half were seen once. This TCR was sampled from a human donor who had recovered from COVID-19. The chain couples TRBV27 to TRBJ1-1; perhaps TRBD1 as D (6 bases). Sequences were derived from CD4+ T cells from blood, cultured in vitro, sampled before SARS-CoV-2 vaccination. The CDR3 bases are TGTGCCAGCAAAGACAGGCTCAACACTGAAGCTTTCTTT. Its protein is CASKDRLNTEAFF.